Below are 21 T cell receptor beta chains sequenced from a single sample in a study of CD8+CD57+ T cells in acquired aplastic anemia. The authors sequenced patients whose flow cytometry had shown CD8+CD57+ cell expansion. It was genomic DNA that served as the template for profiling TCR beta VDJ and CDR3. TCRdb ran MiXCR on the reads and lists one entry per CDR3 protein. The table has approximately 260,000 distinct CDR3 sequences, 82% seen once; the top ten hold about 41%. Sequenced input: sorted CD4+, CD8+, or CD8+CD57+ T cells (not recorded which) from PBMCs. Every receptor here comes from a human donor with aplastic anemia.

Remarks on this clonotype: The junction shows a germline mismatch at one end, possibly a read error. This chain connects TRBV7-2 to TRBJ2-5; 7 bases map to TRBD1. The length of the CDR3 is 12 residues. CDR1 and CDR2 from the germline V gene are SGHTA and FQGNSA. DNA of the CDR3: TGTGCCGGCAAGGGGGCTAGGGAGACCGAGTACTTC. Its translation: CAGKGARETEYF.

The chain joins TRBV7-9 to TRBJ2-1, with 9 positions matching TRBD2. CDR1 and CDR2 from the germline V gene are SEHNR and FQNEAQ (reference sequence). V shed 9 bases, J shed 15 bases, and the junction held 21 bases outside the gene matches. The CDR3 covers 15 residues. This CDR3 is CASSPASGAYNEAFF. Written as DNA, the CDR3 is TGTGCCAGTAGTCCAGCTAGCGGGGCCTACAATGAGGCGTTCTTC.

Points on this clonotype: This likely comes from a read error, as the CDR3 has no conserved phenylalanine or tryptophan at its end. No DNA is shown, since the ends of the CDR3 on it are uncertain; the CDR3 is the one TCRdb lists. The V and J genes are TRBV7-6 and TRBJ2-3; the DNA was not compared with TRBD1, the D call given in the table. Germline V gene lookup returns CDR1 SGHVS and CDR2 FNYEAQ. From its first to its last residue, the CDR3 has 13 amino acids. The CDR3 spells CASGLAHGAKENQ.

Concerning this clonotype: The junction shows a germline mismatch at one end, possibly a read error. This rearrangement joins TRBV15 to TRBJ2-5; tentatively, D is TRBD2 (5 bases). CDR3 length: 14 residues. Germline V gene lookup returns CDR1 LNHNV and CDR2 YYDKDF (reference sequence). The DNA for the CDR3 is TGTGCCACCAGCAGAGGTAGCGAGGAAGAGACCATGTACTTT. It is translated as CATSRGSEEETMYF.

A few counts support this clonotype. The genes are TRBV7-8 and TRBJ2-5; weak D call: TRBD2 (6 bases). This CDR3 is 15 amino acids long. V was shortened by 0 bases and J by 14 bases, with 22 bases between the two germline ends. The germline CDR1 and CDR2 sequences are SGHVS and FQNEAQ. Here the CDR3 DNA reads TGTGCCAGCAGCTTAGCGGGAGGCTGCGATACGCAGTATTACTTC. It translates to CASSLAGGCDTQYYF.

This clonotype was detected only once. This chain joins TRBV5-6 and TRBJ1-6; D is ambiguous. Trimming took 0 bases from V and 10 from J, leaving 14 bases between them. This CDR3 region has 15 residues. CDR1 and CDR2 from the germline V gene are SGHDT and YYEEEE. CDR3 protein: CASSLERGSGSPLHF. CDR3 nucleotides: TGTGCCAGCAGCTTGGAGCGGGGATCAGGCTCACCCCTCCACTTT.

Turning to this clonotype: Relative to the germline gene, one junction end is altered; a read error may explain this. The rearrangement joins TRBV7-8 to TRBJ2-1, with D possibly matching TRBD2 (7 bases). The CDR3 has 15 residues. In germline, CDR1 is SGHVS, CDR2 FQNEAQ. The CDR3 DNA sequence: TGTGCCAGTAGTATAGGGGGGGAACCCTACAATGAGAAGTTCTTC. It specifies CASSIGGEPYNEKFF.

Of note for this clonotype: The junction does not match germline at one end; this may be a read error. The V gene is TRBV7-9, the J gene TRBJ2-7, with D perhaps TRBD2 (6 bases). The CDR3 spans 13 residues. Germline lookup yields CDR1 SEHNR and CDR2 FQNEAQ (reference sequence). In DNA form, the CDR3 reads TGTGCCAGCAGTGATGGGGGGATGCAGAGGCGGTTCTTC. Translation gives CASSDGGMQRRFF.

The chain uses TRBV5-1 and TRBJ2-7, with D possibly matching TRBD1 (5 bases). The V gene lost 3 bases and the J gene lost 11 bases, with 15 bases spanning the gap. There are 12 residues in the CDR3. The germline V gene encodes CDR1 SGHRS and CDR2 YFSETQ. CDR3 sequence (DNA): TGCGCCAGCAGCTATTCAGGGTCCTACGAGTACGTC. Protein sequence: CASSYSGSYEYV.

The count of this clonotype is one. The rearrangement joins TRBV15 to TRBJ2-5; D is perhaps TRBD2 (6 bases). The assigned J gene may be wrong: the sequence end matches TRBJ2-1 better. The germline gives CDR1 LNHNV, CDR2 YYDKDF (reference sequence). The CDR3 spans 16 residues. Here the CDR3 DNA reads TGTGCCACCAGCAGCTCAGGAGGGAGCTCCTACAATGAGCAGTTCTTC. Its protein is CATSSSGGSSYNEQFF.

The V and J genes are TRBV7-9 and TRBJ2-3; possible D gene TRBD1, 5 bases. The length of the CDR3 is 14 residues. Germline values: CDR1 SEHNR, CDR2 FQNEAQ (reference sequence). The V and J ends lost 6 bases and 15 bases respectively, with 25 bases between them. In DNA, the CDR3 is TGTGCCAGCAGAATACAGGCCGACCCCGTTGAACACTATTTT. Protein product: CASRIQADPVEHYF.

With respect to this clonotype: At one of its ends the junction is not consistent with the germline gene, which may arise from a read error. V and J are TRBV9 and TRBJ2-1, with D maybe TRBD1 (6 bases). The length of the CDR3 is 12 residues. Germline CDR1 SGDLS, CDR2 YYNGEE. The CDR3 DNA reads as TGTGCCAGCGGCGGAGCTGGGGACATGCGGTACTTC. Its protein product is CASGGAGDMRYF.

This clonotype occurred many times. The chain joins TRBV19 to TRBJ2-2, with 9 bases aligning to TRBD2. J lost 7 bases, V lost 4 bases, and 13 bases had no gene match. The CDR3 length is 17 residues. Germline CDR1 and CDR2: LNHDA and SQIVND (reference sequence). The CDR3 is CASSTLSWTSVSGELFF. The CDR3 region has the DNA TGTGCCAGTAGTACACTCTCATGGACTAGCGTCAGCGGGGAGCTGTTTTTT.

The chain couples TRBV7-2 to TRBJ1-1; TRBD1 is a possible D gene (5 bases). V gave up 5 bases and J gave up 5 bases, with 18 bases separating them. CDR1 and CDR2 (germline): SGHTA, FQGNSA. CDR3 length: 15 residues. The CDR3 spells CASSHRQLRETEAFF. The CDR3 region has the DNA TGTGCCAGCAGCCACCGACAGCTGAGAGAAACTGAAGCTTTCTTT.

Points on this clonotype: Here the CDR3 omits its conserved ending phenylalanine or tryptophan, so a read error is the likely source. The DNA is omitted, as the CDR3 cannot be located on it reliably, and the CDR3 follows TCRdb's listing. The rearrangement links TRBV7-2 to TRBJ2-1; the table assigns TRBD1, which was not confirmed against the DNA. The germline CDR1 and CDR2 sequences are SGHTA and FQGNSA. Inclusive of both ends, the CDR3 amounts to 13 amino acids. Here the CDR3 reads CASSQVSSGGAFT.

A word on this clonotype: One end of the junction does not line up with germline, which may come from a read error. V usage is TRBV2 and J usage is TRBJ2-5, with D hard to call. The CDR3 loop spans 14 amino acids. Germline V gene sequence: CDR1 SNHLY, CDR2 FYNNEI. The CDR3 sequence: CATSKGNSNEPQYF. The CDR3 DNA is TGTGCCACCAGTAAAGGCAATAGCAATGAGCCCCAGTATTTC.

The table lists this clonotype with a few counts. The chain is built from TRBV10-2 and TRBJ2-7; tentatively, D is TRBD1 (6 bases). With 6 bases removed from V and 2 bases from J, the gap between germline ends came to 8 bases. The CDR3 spans 12 residues. CDR1 is WSHSY and CDR2 is SAAADI in the germline V gene. In DNA form, the CDR3 reads TGCGCCAGCAGACAGGGACCCTACGAGCAGTACTTC. Protein: CASRQGPYEQYF.

The rearrangement joins TRBV9 to TRBJ2-1; TRBD1 might be the D (5 bases). The ends were cut back, 0 bases at V and 11 bases at J, with 21 bases in the middle. The CDR3 contains 16 residues. Germline V CDR1 and CDR2: SGDLS, YYNGEE. The CDR3, as DNA: TGTGCCAGCAGCGTAGGGGGCGCGAGAAATCAGCCCCAGCAGTTCTTC. Protein: CASSVGGARNQPQQFF. Complete variable domain (other parts from reference TRBV9 and TRBJ2-1): DSGVTQTPKHLITATGQRVTLRCSPRSGDLSVYWYQQSLDQGLQFLIQYYNGEERAKGNILERFSAQQFPDLHSELNLSSLELGDSALYFCASSVGGARNQPQQFFGPGTRLTVL.

V gene TRBV11-1 combines with J gene TRBJ1-5; the D gene is possibly TRBD1 (5 bases). The CDR3 spans 16 residues. V was cut by 5 bases and J by 6 bases, with 20 bases left in between. Germline CDR1 and CDR2: SGHAT and FQDESV (reference sequence). The CDR3 DNA sequence: TGTGCCAGCAGCGCCCTGGGAGGGGCTGGGGGTCAGCCCCAGCATTTT. Its translation is CASSALGGAGGQPQHF.

This chain links TRBV7-8 with TRBJ2-3; TRBD2 aligns across 10 bases. The CDR3 totals 14 residues. Germline lookup yields CDR1 SGHVS and CDR2 FQNEAQ. DNA of the CDR3: TGTAGCTTGGAATTAGCGGGAGGCCCCGATACGCAGTATTTT. Amino acid sequence: CSLELAGGPDTQYF.

This chain uses TRBV20-1 with TRBJ1-4, with D perhaps TRBD1 (6 bases). The CDR3 is made up of 14 amino acids. Looked up from germline, CDR1 is DFQATT and CDR2 is SNEGSKA (reference sequence). Trimming pared 5 bases from V and 4 bases from J, leaving 14 bases between. CDR3: CSAREGGFNEKLFF. CDR3 DNA sequence: TGCAGTGCTCGGGAGGGGGGGTTTAATGAAAAACTGTTTTTT.